This passage covers 8 T cell receptor beta chains from one sample sequenced in a study of patients and donors after allogeneic stem cell transplantation. TCRdb processed the RT-PCR reads anew with MiXCR; each CDR3 protein has one entry. The data show some 880,000 distinct CDR3 sequences, roughly 18% seen once. Material for sequencing was blood, either unsorted or a sorted T cell fraction (not recorded which). These TCRs come from a human donor who was either an allogeneic HSCT recipient or a stem cell or donor lymphocyte infusion donor (not recorded which). It is not recorded whose cells these are; they may come from a transplant donor.

The chain recombines TRBV2 with TRBJ2-1; TRBD2 might be the D (5 bases). The CDR3 consists of 13 residues. The germline V gene has CDR1 SNHLY and CDR2 FYNNEI. CDR3 DNA: TGTGCGGGAGCGCAAACGCCCTACAATGAGCAGTTCTTC. Amino acid sequence: CAGAQTPYNEQFF.

V is TRBV6-2 or TRBV6-3 and J is TRBJ2-2, with D possibly TRBD2 on 5 matching bases. CDR1 and CDR2 (germline): MNHEY, SVGEGT. The length of the CDR3 is 15 residues. V was trimmed by 5 bases and J by 4 bases, leaving 14 bases between them. The CDR3 is CASSLLRVLTGELFF. The DNA for the CDR3 is TGTGCCAGCAGTCTCTTGAGGGTACTCACCGGGGAGCTGTTTTTT.

The chain recombines TRBV27 with TRBJ2-2; D gene unclear. This CDR3 is built from 14 residues. V was shortened by 7 bases and J by 2 bases, with 11 bases between the two germline ends. Germline V gene sequence: CDR1 MNHEY, CDR2 SMNVEV (reference sequence). In DNA, the CDR3 is TGTGCCAGCACCCCGGGTAGAAACACCGGGGAGCTGTTTTTT. Amino acids: CASTPGRNTGELFF.

The table lists this clonotype with a few counts. The rearrangement joins TRBV20-1 to TRBJ2-7; D ambiguous. Trimming cost V 2 bases and J 5 bases, with 7 bases left between them. The CDR3 loop spans 11 amino acids. The germline CDR1 and CDR2 sequences are DFQATT and SNEGSKA (reference sequence). The CDR3 DNA reads as TGCAGTGCTAGAATGAGGCACGAGCAGTACTTC. It is translated as CSARMRHEQYF.

The chain couples TRBV12-3 or TRBV12-4 to TRBJ1-6, with D hard to call. Deletions cut 5 bases from V and 0 bases from J, with 14 bases between. The CDR3 runs 17 residues. The CDR3 DNA reads TGTGCCAGCAGTCCCCAGACCGGGAGCTCCTATAATTCACCCCTCCACTTT. Its translation: CASSPQTGSSYNSPLHF.

This clonotype was picked up a small number of times. This chain joins TRBV25-1 and TRBJ2-3; tentative D call: TRBD2 (5 bases). V dropped 1 base and J dropped 5 bases, with 19 bases sitting between them. Germline CDR1 MGHDK, CDR2 SYGVNS. The CDR3 is 17 amino acids. DNA for the CDR3: TGTGCCAGCAGTGAATTTCGGGTGAGGGCCTTGGTAGATACGCAGTATTTT. It codes for CASSEFRVRALVDTQYF.

This clonotype was observed a handful of times. This chain links TRBV5-6 with TRBJ1-1; possible D gene TRBD1, 5 bases. Trimming left V 0 bases short and J 4 bases short, with 13 bases between. Germline V gene lookup returns CDR1 SGHDT and CDR2 YYEEEE. The CDR3 length is 15 residues. CDR3 loop: CASSLGTGRTTEAFF. The DNA for the CDR3 is TGTGCCAGCAGCTTGGGGACGGGACGGACCACTGAAGCTTTCTTT.

The rearrangement joins TRBV9 to TRBJ2-7; D is possibly TRBD2 (5 bases). The CDR3 covers 13 residues. V was clipped by 4 bases and J by 9 bases, with 17 bases between them. Germline CDR1 reads SGDLS; CDR2 reads YYNGEE. The CDR3 sequence is CASSPRAEGGQYF. The CDR3 bases are TGTGCCAGCAGCCCCCGCGCCGAGGGCGGGCAGTACTTC.